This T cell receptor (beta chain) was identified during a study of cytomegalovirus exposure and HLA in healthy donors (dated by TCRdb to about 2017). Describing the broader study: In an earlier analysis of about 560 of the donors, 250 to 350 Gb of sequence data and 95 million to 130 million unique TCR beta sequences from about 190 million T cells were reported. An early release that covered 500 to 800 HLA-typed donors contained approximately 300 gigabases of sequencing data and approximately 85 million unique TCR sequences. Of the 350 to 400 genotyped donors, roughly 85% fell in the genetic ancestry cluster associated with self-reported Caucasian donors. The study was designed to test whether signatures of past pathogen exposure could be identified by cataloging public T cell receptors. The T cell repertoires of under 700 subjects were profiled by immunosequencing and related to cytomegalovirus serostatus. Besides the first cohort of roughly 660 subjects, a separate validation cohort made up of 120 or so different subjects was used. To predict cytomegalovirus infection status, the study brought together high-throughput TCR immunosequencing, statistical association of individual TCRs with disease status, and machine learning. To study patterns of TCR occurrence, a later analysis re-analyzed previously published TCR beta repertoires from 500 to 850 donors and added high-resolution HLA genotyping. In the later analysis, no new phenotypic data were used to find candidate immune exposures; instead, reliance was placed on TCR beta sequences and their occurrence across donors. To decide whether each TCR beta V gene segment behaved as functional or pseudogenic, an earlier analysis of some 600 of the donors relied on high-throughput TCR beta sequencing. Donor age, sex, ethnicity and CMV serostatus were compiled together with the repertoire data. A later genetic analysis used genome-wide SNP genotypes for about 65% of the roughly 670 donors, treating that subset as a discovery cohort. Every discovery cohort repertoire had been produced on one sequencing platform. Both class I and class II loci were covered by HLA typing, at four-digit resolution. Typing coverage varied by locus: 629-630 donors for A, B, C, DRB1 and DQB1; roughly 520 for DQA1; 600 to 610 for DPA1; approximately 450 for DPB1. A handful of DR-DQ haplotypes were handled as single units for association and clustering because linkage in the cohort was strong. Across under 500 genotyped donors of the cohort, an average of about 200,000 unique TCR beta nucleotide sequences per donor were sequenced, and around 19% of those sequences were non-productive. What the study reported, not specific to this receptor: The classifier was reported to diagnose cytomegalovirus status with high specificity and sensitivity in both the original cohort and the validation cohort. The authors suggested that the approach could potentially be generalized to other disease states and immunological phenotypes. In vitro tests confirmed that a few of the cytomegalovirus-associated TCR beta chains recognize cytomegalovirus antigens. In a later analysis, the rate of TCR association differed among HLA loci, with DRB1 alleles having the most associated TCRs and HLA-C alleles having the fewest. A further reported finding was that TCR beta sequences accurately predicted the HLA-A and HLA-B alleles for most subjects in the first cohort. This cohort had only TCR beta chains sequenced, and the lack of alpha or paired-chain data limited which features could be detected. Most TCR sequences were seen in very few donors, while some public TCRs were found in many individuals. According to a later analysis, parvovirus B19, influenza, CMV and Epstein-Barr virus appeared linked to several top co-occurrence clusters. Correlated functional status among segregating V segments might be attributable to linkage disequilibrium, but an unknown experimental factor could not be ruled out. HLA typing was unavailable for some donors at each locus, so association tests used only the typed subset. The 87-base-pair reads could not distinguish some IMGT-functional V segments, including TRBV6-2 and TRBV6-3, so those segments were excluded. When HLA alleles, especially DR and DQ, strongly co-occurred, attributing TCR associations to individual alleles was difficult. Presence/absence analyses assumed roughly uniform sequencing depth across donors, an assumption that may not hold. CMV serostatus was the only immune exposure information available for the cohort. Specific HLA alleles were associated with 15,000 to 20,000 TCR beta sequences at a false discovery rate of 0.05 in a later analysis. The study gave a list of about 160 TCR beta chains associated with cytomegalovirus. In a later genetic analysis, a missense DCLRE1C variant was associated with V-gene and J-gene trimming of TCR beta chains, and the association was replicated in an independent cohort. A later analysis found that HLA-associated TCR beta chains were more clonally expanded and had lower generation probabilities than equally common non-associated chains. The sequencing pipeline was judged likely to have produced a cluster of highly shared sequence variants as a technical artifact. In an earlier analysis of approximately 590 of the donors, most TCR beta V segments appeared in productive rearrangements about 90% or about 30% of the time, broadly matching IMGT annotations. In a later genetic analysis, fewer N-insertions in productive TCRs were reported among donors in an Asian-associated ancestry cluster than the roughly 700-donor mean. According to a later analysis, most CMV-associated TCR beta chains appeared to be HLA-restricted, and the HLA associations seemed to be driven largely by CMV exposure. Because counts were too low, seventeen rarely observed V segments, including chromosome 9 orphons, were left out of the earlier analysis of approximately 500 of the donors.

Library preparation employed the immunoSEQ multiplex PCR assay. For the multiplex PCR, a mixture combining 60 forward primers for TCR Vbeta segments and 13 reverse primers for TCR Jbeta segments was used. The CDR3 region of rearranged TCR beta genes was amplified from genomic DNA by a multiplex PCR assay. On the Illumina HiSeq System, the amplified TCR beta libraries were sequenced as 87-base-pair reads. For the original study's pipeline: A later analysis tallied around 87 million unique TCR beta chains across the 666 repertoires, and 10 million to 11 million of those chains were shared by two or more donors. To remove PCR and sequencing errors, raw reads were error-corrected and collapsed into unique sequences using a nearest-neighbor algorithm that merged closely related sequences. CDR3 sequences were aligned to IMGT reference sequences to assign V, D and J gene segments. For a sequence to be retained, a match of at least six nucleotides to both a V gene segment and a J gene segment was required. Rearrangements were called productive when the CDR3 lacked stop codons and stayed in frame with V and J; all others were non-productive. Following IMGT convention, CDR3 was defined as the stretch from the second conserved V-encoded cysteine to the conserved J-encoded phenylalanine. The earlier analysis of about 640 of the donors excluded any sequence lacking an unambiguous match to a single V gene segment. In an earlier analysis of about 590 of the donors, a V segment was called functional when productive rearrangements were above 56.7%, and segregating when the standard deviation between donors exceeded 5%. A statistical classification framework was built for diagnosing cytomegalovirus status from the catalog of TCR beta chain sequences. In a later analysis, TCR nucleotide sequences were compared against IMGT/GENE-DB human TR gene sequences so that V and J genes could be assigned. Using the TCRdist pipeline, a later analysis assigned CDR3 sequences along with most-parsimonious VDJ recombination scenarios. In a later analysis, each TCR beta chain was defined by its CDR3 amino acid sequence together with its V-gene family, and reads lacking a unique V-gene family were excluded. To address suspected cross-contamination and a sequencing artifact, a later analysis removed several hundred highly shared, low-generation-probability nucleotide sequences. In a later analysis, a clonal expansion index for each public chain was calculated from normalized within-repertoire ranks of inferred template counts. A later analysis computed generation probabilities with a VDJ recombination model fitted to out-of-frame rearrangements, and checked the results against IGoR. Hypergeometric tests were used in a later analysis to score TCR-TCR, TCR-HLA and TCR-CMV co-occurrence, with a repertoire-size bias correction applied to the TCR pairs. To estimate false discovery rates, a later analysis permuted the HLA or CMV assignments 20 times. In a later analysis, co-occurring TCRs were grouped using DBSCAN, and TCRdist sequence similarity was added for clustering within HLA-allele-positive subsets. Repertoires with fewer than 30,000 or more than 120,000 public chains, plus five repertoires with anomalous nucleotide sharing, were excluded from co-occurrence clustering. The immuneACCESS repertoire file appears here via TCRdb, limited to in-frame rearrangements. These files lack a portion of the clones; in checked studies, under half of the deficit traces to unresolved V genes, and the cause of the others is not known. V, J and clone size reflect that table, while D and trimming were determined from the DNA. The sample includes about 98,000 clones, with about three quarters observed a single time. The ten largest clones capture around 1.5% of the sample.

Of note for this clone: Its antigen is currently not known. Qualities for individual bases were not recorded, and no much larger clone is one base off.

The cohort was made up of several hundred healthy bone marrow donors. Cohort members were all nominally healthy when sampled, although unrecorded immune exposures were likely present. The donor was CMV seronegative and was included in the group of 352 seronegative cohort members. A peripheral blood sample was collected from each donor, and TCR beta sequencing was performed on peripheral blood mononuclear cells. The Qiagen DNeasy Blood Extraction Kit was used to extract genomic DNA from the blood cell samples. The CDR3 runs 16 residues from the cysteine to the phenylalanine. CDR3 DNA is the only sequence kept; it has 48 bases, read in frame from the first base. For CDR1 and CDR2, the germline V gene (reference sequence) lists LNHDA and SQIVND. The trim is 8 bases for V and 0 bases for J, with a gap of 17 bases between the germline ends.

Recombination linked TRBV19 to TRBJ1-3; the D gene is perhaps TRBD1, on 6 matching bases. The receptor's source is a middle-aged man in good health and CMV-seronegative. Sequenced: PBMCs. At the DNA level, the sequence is TGTGCCAGTTCTATGCGAGGGGGAAGCTCTGGAAACACCATATATTTT. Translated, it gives CASSMRGGSSGNTIYF.